Each of the 5 T cell receptor beta chains below was sequenced from the same sample in a study of T cells in Graves' hyperthyroidism and ophthalmopathy. TCR beta CDR3 regions were amplified from RNA. First-round RT-PCR targeting the TCR CDR3 was performed with the HTBI primer set. In TCRdb, the multiplex PCR reads were re-called with MiXCR into one record per CDR3 protein. The sample consists of 500,000 or so distinct CDR3 sequences, about a sixth of them appearing once. The sequenced sample consisted of blood. The receptors were gathered from a woman aged 18-29 years with Graves' ophthalmopathy.

At least ten counts were recorded for this clonotype. V usage is TRBV28 and J usage is TRBJ1-1; D is unresolved. Germline V gene lookup returns CDR1 MDHEN and CDR2 SYDVKM. The CDR3 contains 15 residues. Trimming took 8 bases from V and 0 from J, leaving 16 bases between them. The DNA of the CDR3 is TGTGCCAGCTCCGACGGAAAACGTATGAACACTGAAGCTTTCTTT. It translates to CASSDGKRMNTEAFF.

This clonotype appeared many times. The chain is built from TRBV28 and TRBJ1-1, with a weak D call TRBD1 (5 bases). Germline loops: CDR1 MDHEN, CDR2 SYDVKM. V gave up 5 bases and J gave up 11 bases, with 15 bases separating them. This CDR3 has 12 residues. This chain's CDR3 is CASSLGPHGAFF. The DNA of the CDR3 is TGTGCCAGCAGTCTGGGACCGCATGGGGCTTTCTTT.

There are many counts of this clonotype. The chain uses TRBV20-1 and TRBJ2-7; TRBD1 matches at 9 bases. The germline CDR1 and CDR2 sequences are DFQATT and SNEGSKA (reference sequence). This CDR3 region has 16 residues. Unmatched junction bases numbered 13, after V lost 2 bases and J lost 5 bases. The CDR3 here is CSARNPGQGGINEQYF. In DNA form, the CDR3 reads TGCAGTGCTAGAAACCCGGGACAGGGAGGAATTAACGAGCAGTACTTC.

This clonotype has ten or more counts. The chain employs TRBV12-3 or TRBV12-4 and TRBJ2-2; TRBD2 agrees at 7 bases. The CDR3 runs 14 residues. V shed 6 bases and J 4 bases; nucleotides not matched to a gene: 5. The CDR3 region is CASRQSGTTGELFF. Written as DNA, the CDR3 is TGTGCCAGCAGGCAAAGCGGGACCACCGGGGAGCTGTTTTTT.

Only a few counts were recorded for this clonotype. For the CDR3, the DNA is TGTGCCAGCAGCTCGGGACTAGCGGCCGGGGAGCTGTTTTTT. Translation gives CASSSGLAAGELFF. The chain combines TRBV7-9 with TRBJ2-2; 11 bases agree with TRBD2. Germline V gene sequence: CDR1 SEHNR, CDR2 FQNEAQ (reference sequence). The V segment lost 4 bases and the J segment 6 bases; nucleotides outside the gene matches: 1. CDR3 length: 14 residues.